Following are 4 T cell receptor beta chains from one sample sequenced in a study of blood T cell repertoires in COVID-19. The method was immunoSEQ multiplex PCR; TCRdb's version includes in-frame clones alone and lacks a portion of them. In the table there are over 90,000 clones, 84% of which are singletons. Sequenced sample: peripheral blood. The receptor source for this set is a man aged 35 to 55 with active or convalescent COVID-19.

The chain has TRBV2 and TRBJ2-7; D uncertain. V was clipped by 6 bases and J by 0 bases, with 6 bases between them. Germline lookup yields CDR1 SNHLY and CDR2 FYNNEI. CDR3 length equals 12 residues. The CDR3 DNA reads as TGTGCCAGCAGGGAGAGCTCCTACGAGCAGTACTTC. Translation: CASRESSYEQYF.

The chain employs TRBV29-1 and TRBJ1-1; TRBD1 might be the D (5 bases). The CDR3 runs 15 residues. V lost 6 bases, J lost 0 bases, and 17 bases lay in between. Germline V gene sequence: CDR1 SQVTM, CDR2 ANQGSEA. The CDR3 coding sequence is TGCAGCGTGGCCCCCGGGGGGAGGATGAACACTGAAGCTTTCTTT. The encoded protein is CSVAPGGRMNTEAFF.

This chain links TRBV3-1 (or the pseudogene TRBV3-2) with TRBJ1-2; 7 nucleotides match TRBD1. V lost 0 bases and J lost 8; bases outside the gene matches: 9. Germline-derived CDR1 and CDR2 are LGHDT and YNNKEL (reference sequence). This CDR3 is built from 15 residues. The CDR3 coding sequence is TGTGCCAGCAGCCAAGAAGCCGACAGGGCGTCAGGCTACACCTTC. It translates to CASSQEADRASGYTF.

The table lists this clone with many counts. The rearrangement joins TRBV2 to TRBJ1-2, with D unclear. This CDR3 is 14 amino acids long. Germline V CDR1 and CDR2: SNHLY, FYNNEI. Deletions cut 4 bases from V and 5 bases from J, with 14 bases between. CDR3 amino acids: CASSADGNFYGYTF. CDR3 sequence (DNA): TGTGCCAGCAGTGCGGACGGGAATTTTTATGGCTACACCTTC.